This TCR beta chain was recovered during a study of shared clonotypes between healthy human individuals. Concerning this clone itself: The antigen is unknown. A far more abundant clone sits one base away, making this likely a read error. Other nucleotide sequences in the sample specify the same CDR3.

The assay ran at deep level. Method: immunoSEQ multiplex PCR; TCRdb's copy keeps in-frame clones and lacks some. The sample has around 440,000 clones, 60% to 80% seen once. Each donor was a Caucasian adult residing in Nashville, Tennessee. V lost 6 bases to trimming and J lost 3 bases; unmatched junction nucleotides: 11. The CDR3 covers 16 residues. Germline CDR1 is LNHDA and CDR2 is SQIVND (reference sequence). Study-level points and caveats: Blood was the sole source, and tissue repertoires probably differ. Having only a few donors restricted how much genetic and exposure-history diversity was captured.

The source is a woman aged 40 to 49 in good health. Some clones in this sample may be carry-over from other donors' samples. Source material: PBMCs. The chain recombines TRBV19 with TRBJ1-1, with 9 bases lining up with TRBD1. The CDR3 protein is CASSTLQGAQDTEAFF. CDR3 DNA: TGTGCCAGTAGCACCCTACAGGGGGCGCAAGACACTGAAGCTTTCTTT.